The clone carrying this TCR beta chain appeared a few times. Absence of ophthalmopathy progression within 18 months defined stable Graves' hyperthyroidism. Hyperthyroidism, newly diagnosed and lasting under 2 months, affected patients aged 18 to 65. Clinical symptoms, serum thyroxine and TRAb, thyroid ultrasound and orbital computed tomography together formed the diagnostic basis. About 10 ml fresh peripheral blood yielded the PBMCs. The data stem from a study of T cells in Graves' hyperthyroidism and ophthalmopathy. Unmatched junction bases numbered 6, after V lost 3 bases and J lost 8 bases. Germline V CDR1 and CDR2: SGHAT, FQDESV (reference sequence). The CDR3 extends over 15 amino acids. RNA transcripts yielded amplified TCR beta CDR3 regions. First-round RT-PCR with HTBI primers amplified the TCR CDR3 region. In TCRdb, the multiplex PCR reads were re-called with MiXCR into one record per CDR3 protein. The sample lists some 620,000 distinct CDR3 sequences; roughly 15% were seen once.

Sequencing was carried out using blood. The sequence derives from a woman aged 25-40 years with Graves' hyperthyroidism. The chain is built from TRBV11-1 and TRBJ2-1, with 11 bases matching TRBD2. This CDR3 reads CASSLELAGVYEQFF. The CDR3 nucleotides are TGTGCCAGCAGCTTGGAACTAGCGGGAGTTTATGAGCAGTTCTTC.